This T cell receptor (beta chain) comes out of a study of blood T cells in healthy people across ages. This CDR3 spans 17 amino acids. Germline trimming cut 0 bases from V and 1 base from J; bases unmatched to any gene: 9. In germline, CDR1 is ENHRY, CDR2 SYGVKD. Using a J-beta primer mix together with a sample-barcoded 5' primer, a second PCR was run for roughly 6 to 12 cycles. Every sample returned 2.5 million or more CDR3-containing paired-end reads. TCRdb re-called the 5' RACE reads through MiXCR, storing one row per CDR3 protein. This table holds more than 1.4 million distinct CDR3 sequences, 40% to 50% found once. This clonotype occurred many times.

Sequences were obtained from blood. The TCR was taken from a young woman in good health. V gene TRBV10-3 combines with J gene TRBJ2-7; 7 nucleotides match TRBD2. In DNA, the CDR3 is TGTGCCATCAGTGAGTCGCGGTCTAGCGGATCTTCCTACGAGCAGTACTTC. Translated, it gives CAISESRSSGSSYEQYF.